The clone carrying this T cell receptor beta chain was seen many times. Its antigen is not known. RNA transcripts served as template for amplifying TCR beta CDR3 sequences. RT-PCR with HTBI primers came first, then second-round multiplex PCR. TCRdb called the multiplex PCR reads again in MiXCR, with one record for every CDR3 protein. Of roughly 410,000 distinct CDR3 sequences in the sample, about 16% are singletons; the top ten hold 5.5% to 7%. Only newly diagnosed hyperthyroidism patients aged 18 to 65, with under 2 months' duration, were enrolled. The PBMCs were taken from approximately 9.7 ml of fresh peripheral blood. The ends were cut back, 3 bases at V and 2 bases at J, with 8 bases in the middle. CDR3 length equals 14 residues. The source of the sample is a study of Graves' ophthalmopathy and Graves' hyperthyroidism. The study's findings and limits: A 13-signature model separated ophthalmopathy from stable hyperthyroidism, reaching about 88% sensitivity and around 81% specificity cross-validated.

V and J are TRBV12-3 or TRBV12-4 and TRBJ2-4; D is tentatively TRBD1 or TRBD2 (5 bases each). Sequenced material: peripheral blood. The origin of this receptor is a woman between 18 and 30 years old with stable Graves' hyperthyroidism. CDR3 amino acids: CASSFWGPKNIQYF. Written as DNA, the CDR3 is TGTGCCAGCAGTTTCTGGGGACCCAAAAACATTCAGTACTTC.